A single sample is the source of the 26 T cell receptor beta chains below, sequenced in a study of OX40 agonist ivuxolimab in advanced cancers. This table comes from immunoSEQ multiplex PCR, and its TCRdb copy is limited to in-frame clones, with some not included. The table lists tens of thousands of clones, 70% to 90% of them singletons. The source material was CD4+ or CD8+ T cells sorted from blood, sampled in a trial of the OX40 agonist ivuxolimab. These receptors all stem from an adult with an advanced solid tumor such as melanoma, head and neck, liver or kidney cancer.

This clone was counted once. The chain employs TRBV9 and TRBJ1-3; 9 nucleotides align to TRBD1. The CDR3 spans 16 residues. Losses at the gene ends were 3 bases for V and 4 bases for J; bases not matched to a gene: 8. CDR1 is SGDLS and CDR2 is YYNGEE in the germline V gene. CDR3 protein: CASSALQGARGNTIYF. The CDR3 DNA reads as TGTGCCAGCAGCGCCCTACAGGGGGCGCGGGGAAACACCATATATTTT. Based on the CDR3 plus reference TRBV9 and TRBJ1-3, the full variable domain is DSGVTQTPKHLITATGQRVTLRCSPRSGDLSVYWYQQSLDQGLQFLIQYYNGEERAKGNILERFSAQQFPDLHSELNLSSLELGDSALYFCASSALQGARGNTIYFGEGSWLTVV.

This clone has just one count. This sequence joins TRBV19 and TRBJ1-5; TRBD1 matches 9 bases. This CDR3 is 14 amino acids long. The J segment lost 2 bases and the V segment lost 9 bases, leaving 5 bases of the junction unmatched. Germline V lookup: CDR1 LNHDA, CDR2 SQIVND (reference sequence). CDR3: CASNRGRGNQPQHF. The CDR3 DNA reads TGTGCCAGCAACAGGGGGCGAGGCAATCAGCCCCAGCATTTT.

The chain recombines TRBV10-1 with TRBJ2-7, with 8 positions matching TRBD1. The CDR3 extends over 15 amino acids. The germline V gene encodes CDR1 WNHNN and CDR2 SYGVQD (reference sequence). J was trimmed by 3 bases and V by 0 bases; bases with no gene match: 4. The CDR3 is CASSESGTGGYEQYF. The CDR3 DNA reads as TGCGCCAGCAGTGAGTCAGGGACAGGAGGCTACGAGCAGTACTTC.

The genes are TRBV18 and TRBJ1-1; the match to TRBD1 covers 7 bases. The length of the CDR3 is 14 residues. Per the germline V gene, CDR1 is KGHSH and CDR2 is LQKENI. With V trimmed by 1 base and J by 7 bases, 6 bases remained unmatched. The DNA for the CDR3 is TGTGCCAGCTCACCACTAGAGGGGGCAAATGAAGCTTTCTTT. Its protein is CASSPLEGANEAFF. The variable domain in full, completed from reference TRBV18 and TRBJ1-1, reads NAGVMQNPRHLVRRRGQEARLRCSPMKGHSHVYWYRQLPEEGLKFMVYLQKENIIDESGMPKERFSAEFPKEGPSILRIQQVVRGDSAAYFCASSPLEGANEAFFGQGTRLTVV.

This clone showed up just once. The chain couples TRBV6-6 to TRBJ2-7, with 7 nucleotides matching TRBD1. V shed 6 bases and J 4 bases; nucleotides not matched to a gene: 3. This CDR3 has 12 residues. The germline CDR1 and CDR2 sequences are MNHNY and SVGAGI (reference sequence). In nucleotides, the CDR3 is TGTGCCAGCAGCCTCAGGGGGTACGAGCAGTACTTC. Translation: CASSLRGYEQYF.

The V gene is TRBV7-3, the J gene TRBJ2-1; 9 positions match TRBD1. CDR1 and CDR2 (germline): SGHTA, FQGTGA. The CDR3 extends over 17 amino acids. V dropped 5 bases and J dropped 8; count of bases not matched to a gene: 16. The CDR3 protein is CASSPPPGTGSSDEQFF. In nucleotides, the CDR3 is TGTGCCAGCAGCCCTCCGCCCGGGACAGGGTCTTCCGATGAGCAGTTCTTC.

This chain links TRBV9 with TRBJ2-7, with TRBD1 matching 10 bases. With V trimmed by 3 bases and J by 6 bases, 6 bases remained unmatched. The germline gives CDR1 SGDLS, CDR2 YYNGEE. This CDR3 comprises 14 residues. The CDR3, as DNA: TGTGCCAGCAGCGCCGGGACAGGGGTTTCCGAGCAGTACTTC. It is translated as CASSAGTGVSEQYF.

This clone has only a few counts. The chain links TRBV7-9 to TRBJ1-5; D unclear. In germline, CDR1 is SEHNR, CDR2 FQNEAQ (reference sequence). The V and J ends lost 1 base and 7 bases respectively, with 8 bases between them. The CDR3 totals 13 residues. This CDR3 is CASSLVQGQPQHF. CDR3 DNA sequence: TGTGCCAGCAGCTTAGTACAAGGCCAGCCCCAGCATTTT.

This clone was found a few times. The CDR3: CASSEYPYSNQPQHF. CDR3 in DNA: TGCGCCAGCAGTGAGTACCCCTATAGCAATCAGCCCCAGCATTTT. V and J are TRBV10-1 and TRBJ1-5; no reliable D call. Deletions cut 1 base from V and 0 bases from J, with 7 bases between. The CDR3 covers 15 residues. Germline loops: CDR1 WNHNN, CDR2 SYGVQD (reference sequence).

This clone was detected a few times. The gene calls are TRBV6-6 and TRBJ2-1, with unresolved D. Trimming took 4 bases from V and 7 from J, leaving 11 bases between them. The CDR3 extends over 13 amino acids. Germline loops: CDR1 MNHNY, CDR2 SVGAGI (reference sequence). The CDR3 loop is CASSSDGWNEQFF. The DNA of the CDR3 is TGTGCCAGCAGTTCGGACGGATGGAATGAGCAGTTCTTC.

V gene TRBV2 combines with J gene TRBJ1-3; perhaps TRBD1 as D (6 bases). V was pared by 3 bases and J by 3 bases, with 12 bases between. Per the germline V gene, CDR1 is SNHLY and CDR2 is FYNNEI. The CDR3 totals 15 residues. The CDR3 DNA follows: TGTGCCAGCAGTGAGCGGGGGGCAGGTGGAAACACCATATATTTT. Translated: CASSERGAGGNTIYF.

Remarks on this clone: The identical CDR3 is also encoded by other nucleotide sequences in the sample. The V gene is TRBV5-1, the J gene TRBJ1-5, with D uncertain. This CDR3 region has 13 residues. Trimming stripped 2 bases from V and 1 base from J, with 4 bases between. From germline, CDR1 is SGHRS and CDR2 YFSETQ. The CDR3 region has the DNA TGCGCCAGCAGCTTAGACAGCAATCAGCCCCAGCATTTT. This translates into CASSLDSNQPQHF.

This chain links TRBV6-1 with TRBJ2-4; 10 positions match TRBD2. CDR3 length: 15 amino acids. Germline V gives CDR1 MNHNS, CDR2 SASEGT. The V and J ends lost 2 bases and 7 bases, in that order; junction bases with no gene match: 5. The DNA of the CDR3 is TGTGCCAGCAGTGAATTGGGACTAGCGACGAACATTCAGTACTTC. This encodes CASSELGLATNIQYF.

V and J are TRBV5-6 and TRBJ2-7, with D possibly TRBD1 on 6 matching bases. This CDR3 comprises 15 residues. In germline, CDR1 is SGHDT, CDR2 YYEEEE. V lost 3 bases to trimming and J lost 2 bases, with 15 bases between them. DNA of the CDR3: TGTGCCAGCAGCTCGACAGGAGCTTACACCTACGAGCAGTACTTC. Translated: CASSSTGAYTYEQYF.

The chain has TRBV7-9 and TRBJ1-5, with D possibly being TRBD1 (5 bases). Germline lookup yields CDR1 SEHNR and CDR2 FQNEAQ (reference sequence). This CDR3 has 18 residues. V shed 3 bases and J shed 0 bases, with 18 bases lying between them. The CDR3 nucleotides read TGTGCCAGCAGCTTTTCCTATTCCGGGGCTAATAGCAATCAGCCCCAGCATTTT. It translates to CASSFSYSGANSNQPQHF. The complete variable domain, with remaining parts taken from reference TRBV7-9 and TRBJ1-5, reads DTGVSQNPRHKITKRGQNVTFRCDPISEHNRLYWYRQTLGQGPEFLTYFQNEAQLEKSRLLSDRFSAERPKGSFSTLEIQRTEQGDSAMYLCASSFSYSGANSNQPQHFGDGTRLSIL.

In DNA, the CDR3 is TGTGCCTGGAGGTACAGCACCGGGGAGCTGTTTTTT. Translating gives CAWRYSTGELFF. The chain carries TRBV30 and TRBJ2-2; no clear D gene. This CDR3 is 12 amino acids long. From germline, CDR1 is GTSNPN and CDR2 SVGIG (reference sequence). Trimming shortened V by 3 bases and J by 4 bases, and 6 bases separated the two germline ends.

The rearrangement joins TRBV25-1 to TRBJ2-1, with D perhaps matching TRBD1 or TRBD2 (5 bases each). Trimming shortened V by 6 bases and J by 8 bases, and 14 bases separated the two germline ends. The CDR3 length is 13 residues. Germline lookup yields CDR1 MGHDK and CDR2 SYGVNS. The CDR3 DNA is TGTGCCAGCAGGGGACGGGGTGGGGATGAGCAGTTCTTC. Translation: CASRGRGGDEQFF.

The rearrangement links TRBV19 to TRBJ1-2; TRBD1 matches 8 bases. Germline V gives CDR1 LNHDA, CDR2 SQIVND (reference sequence). CDR3 length: 14 residues. The V gene end was trimmed by 6 bases and the J gene end by 5 bases; junction bases not matched to a gene: 8. The CDR3 loop is CASRPTGGSYGYTF. The DNA of the CDR3 is TGTGCCAGTAGACCAACAGGGGGGTCATATGGCTACACCTTC.

The chain couples TRBV19 to TRBJ1-1; no reliable D call. This CDR3 region has 15 residues. CDR1 LNHDA and CDR2 SQIVND come from the germline V gene (reference sequence). V was clipped by 8 bases and J by 7 bases, with 23 bases between them. DNA for the CDR3: TGTGCCAGTGGAAAGGGCGGGCCCAAACAAAATGAAGCTTTCTTT. The encoded protein is CASGKGGPKQNEAFF.

The V call is TRBV5-4, the J call TRBJ1-5; D is perhaps TRBD1 (5 bases). CDR3 length: 15 residues. Trimming cost V 4 bases and J 3 bases, with 14 bases left between them. Germline CDR1 SGHNT, CDR2 YYREEE (reference sequence). The CDR3 DNA is TGTGCCAGCAGCCCAGGAGGGGCCGACAATCAGCCCCAGCATTTT. Amino acid sequence: CASSPGGADNQPQHF.

The gene calls are TRBV19 and TRBJ2-1; TRBD1 aligns across 11 bases. J gave up 0 bases and V 7 bases, and 14 bases lay outside the gene matches. Germline CDR1 and CDR2: LNHDA and SQIVND (reference sequence). The CDR3 totals 19 residues. CDR3 DNA sequence: TGTGCCAGTACCTTAGGGGGACAGGGGGGCGATAGCTCCTACAATGAGCAGTTCTTC. Protein sequence: CASTLGGQGGDSSYNEQFF.

V and J are TRBV6-5 and TRBJ1-6; D possibly corresponds to TRBD1 (6 bases). Per the germline V gene, CDR1 is MNHEY and CDR2 is SVGAGI. Trimming took 7 bases from V and 2 from J, leaving 9 bases between them. CDR3 size: 14 residues. CDR3 amino acids: CASTQGTYNSPLHF. Here the CDR3 DNA reads TGTGCCAGCACGCAGGGGACCTATAATTCACCCCTCCACTTT.

The rearrangement joins TRBV11-1 to TRBJ2-2; D is uncertain. Germline V gives CDR1 SGHAT, CDR2 FQDESV (reference sequence). This CDR3 comprises 15 residues. The ends were cut back, 0 bases at V and 1 base at J, with 6 bases in the middle. Here the CDR3 reads CASSLAARNTGELFF. In nucleotides, the CDR3 is TGTGCCAGCAGCTTAGCGGCCAGGAACACCGGGGAGCTGTTTTTT.

CDR3 sequence: CASSPKRVNSSGGAQETQYF. The CDR3 DNA is TGTGCCAGCAGCCCCAAACGGGTCAACTCCTCGGGAGGGGCACAAGAGACCCAGTACTTC. The chain carries TRBV21-1 and TRBJ2-5; TRBD2 was called by the table and not checked on the DNA. TRBV21-1 is a known pseudogene. CDR3 length: 20 residues.

The chain joins TRBV11-2 to TRBJ1-4, with a possible D match to TRBD1 (5 bases). This CDR3 spans 14 amino acids. V shed 2 bases and J shed 10 bases, with 14 bases lying between them. CDR1 and CDR2 (germline): SGHAT, FQNNGV. CDR3 nucleotide sequence: TGTGCCAGCAGCTTAATGGGACCACCGGGAAAACTGTTTTTT. Protein sequence: CASSLMGPPGKLFF.

A few counts support this clone. The chain has TRBV5-4 and TRBJ1-2, with D perhaps TRBD1 (5 bases). CDR3 length: 15 residues. Deletions cut 4 bases from V and 0 bases from J, with 13 bases between. Germline-derived CDR1 and CDR2 are SGHNT and YYREEE (reference sequence). CDR3 amino acids: CASSGGVTTNYGYTF. CDR3 nucleotide sequence: TGTGCCAGCAGCGGGGGAGTGACGACTAACTATGGCTACACCTTC. The complete variable domain, with remaining parts taken from reference TRBV5-4 and TRBJ1-2, reads ETGVTQSPTHLIKTRGQQVTLRCSSQSGHNTVSWYQQALGQGPQFIFQYYREEENGRGNFPPRFSGLQFPNYSSELNVNALELDDSALYLCASSGGVTTNYGYTFGSGTRLTVV.